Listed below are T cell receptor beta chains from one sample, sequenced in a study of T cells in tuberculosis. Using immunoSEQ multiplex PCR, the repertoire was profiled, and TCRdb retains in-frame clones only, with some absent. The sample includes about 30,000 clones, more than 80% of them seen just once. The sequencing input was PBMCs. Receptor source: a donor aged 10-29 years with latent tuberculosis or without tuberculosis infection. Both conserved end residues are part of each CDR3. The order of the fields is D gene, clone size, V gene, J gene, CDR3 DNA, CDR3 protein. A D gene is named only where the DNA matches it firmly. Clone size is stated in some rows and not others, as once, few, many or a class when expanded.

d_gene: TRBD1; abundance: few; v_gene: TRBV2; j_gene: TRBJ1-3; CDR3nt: TGTGCCAGCAGTGCCCGACAGGGGGGAAACACCATATATTTT; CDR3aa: CASSARQGGNTIYF
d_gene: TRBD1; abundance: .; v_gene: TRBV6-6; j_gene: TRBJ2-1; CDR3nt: TGTGCCAGCAGTAGCCGAGGGGGCGCATTAAATGAGCAGTTCTTC; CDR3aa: CASSSRGGALNEQFF
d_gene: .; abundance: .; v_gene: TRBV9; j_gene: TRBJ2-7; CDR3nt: TGTGCCAGCAGCGTAGTTGAGGGGGCCTACGAGCAGTACTTC; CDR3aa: CASSVVEGAYEQYF
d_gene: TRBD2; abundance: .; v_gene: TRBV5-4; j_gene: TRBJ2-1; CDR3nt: TGTGCCAGCAGCTTGGCCGGGCGGGGGGGCTACAATGAGCAGTTCTTC; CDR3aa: CASSLAGRGGYNEQFF
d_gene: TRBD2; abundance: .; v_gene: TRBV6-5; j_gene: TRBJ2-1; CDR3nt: TGTGCCAGCACCACAGGGACTAGCGGTAATGAGCAGTTCTTC; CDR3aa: CASTTGTSGNEQFF
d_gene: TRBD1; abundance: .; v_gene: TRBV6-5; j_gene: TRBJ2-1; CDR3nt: TGTGCCAGCAGTCCCGGGACAGGGGACAATGAGCAGTTCTTC; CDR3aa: CASSPGTGDNEQFF
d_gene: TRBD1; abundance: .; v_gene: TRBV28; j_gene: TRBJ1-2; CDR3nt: TGTGCCAGCAGTCCAGTCCCGGGACAGGGGGCGCTTAACTATGGCTACACCTTC; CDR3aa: CASSPVPGQGALNYGYTF
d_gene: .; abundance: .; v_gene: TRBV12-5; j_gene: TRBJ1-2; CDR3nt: TGTGCTAGTGGTTTAGTATACCCGAAGAGGCAGTCCCACTATGGCTACACCTTC; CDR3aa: CASGLVYPKRQSHYGYTF
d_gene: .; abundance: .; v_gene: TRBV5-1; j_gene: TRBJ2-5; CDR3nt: TGCGCCAGCAGCCCTCCGAACGGCGGGTTACAAGAGACCCAGTACTTC; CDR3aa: CASSPPNGGLQETQYF
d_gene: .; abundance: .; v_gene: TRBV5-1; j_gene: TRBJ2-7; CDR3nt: TGCGCCAGCAGACTTGGGACTCAGTCCTACGAGCAGTACTTC; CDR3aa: CASRLGTQSYEQYF
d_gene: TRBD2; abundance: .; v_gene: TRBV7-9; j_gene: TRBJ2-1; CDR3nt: TGTGCCAGCAGTACCGGGACTAGGTCATTCAATGAGCAGTTCTTC; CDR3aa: CASSTGTRSFNEQFF
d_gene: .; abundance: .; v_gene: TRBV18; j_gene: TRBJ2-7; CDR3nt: TGTGCCAGCTCACCACCGAGCTTCGACGAGCAGTACTTC; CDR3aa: CASSPPSFDEQYF
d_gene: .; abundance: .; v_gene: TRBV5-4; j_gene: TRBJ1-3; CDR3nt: TGTGCCAGCAGCTTGGCCGGGTCTGGAAACACCATATATTTT; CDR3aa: CASSLAGSGNTIYF
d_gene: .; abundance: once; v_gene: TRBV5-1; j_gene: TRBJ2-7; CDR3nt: TGCGCCAGCAGCTTTGACCCCCTAGGGGGAGCCGTCTCCTCCTACGAGCAGTACTTC; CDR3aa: CASSFDPLGGAVSSYEQYF
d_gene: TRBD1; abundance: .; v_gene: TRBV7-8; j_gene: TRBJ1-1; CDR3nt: TGTGCCAGCAGCTTAGAACCAGGGGGCAGGCCTGAAGCTTTCTTT; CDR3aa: CASSLEPGGRPEAFF
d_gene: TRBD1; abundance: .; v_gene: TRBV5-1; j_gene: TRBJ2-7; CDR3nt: TGCGCCAGCAGCACGAGGACAGGGGATCATGACGAGCAGTACTTC; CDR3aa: CASSTRTGDHDEQYF
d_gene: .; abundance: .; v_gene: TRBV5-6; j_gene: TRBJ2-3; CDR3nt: TGTGCCAGCAGCTCTGCTCTGGCCACGCAGTATTTT; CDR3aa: CASSSALATQYF
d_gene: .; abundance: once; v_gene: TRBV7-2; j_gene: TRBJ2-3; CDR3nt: TGTGCCAGCAGCGCCCGGAGAGAGAGCACAGATACGCAGTATTTT; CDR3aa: CASSARRESTDTQYF
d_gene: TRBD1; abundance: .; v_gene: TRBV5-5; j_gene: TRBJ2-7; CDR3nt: TGTGCCAGCAGCTATCTTCTCTCCGGACAGGGGGCGTACGAGCAGTACTTC; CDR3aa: CASSYLLSGQGAYEQYF
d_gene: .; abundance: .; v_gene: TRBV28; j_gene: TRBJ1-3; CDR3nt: TGTGCCAGCAGTCACTCCCTGAGGGGAAACACCATATATTTT; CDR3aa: CASSHSLRGNTIYF
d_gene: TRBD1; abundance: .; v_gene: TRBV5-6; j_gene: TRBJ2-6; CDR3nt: TGTGCCAGCAGCTTAGGGGGCGGAGGGGCCAACGTCCTGACTTTC; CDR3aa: CASSLGGGGANVLTF
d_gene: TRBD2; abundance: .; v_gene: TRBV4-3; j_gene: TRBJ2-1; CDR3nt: TGCGCCAGCAGCCAGAGCACTAGCGGGGACTACAATGAGCAGTTCTTC; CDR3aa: CASSQSTSGDYNEQFF
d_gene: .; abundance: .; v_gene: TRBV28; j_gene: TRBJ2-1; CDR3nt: TGTGCCAGCACCTACGTTGGGGGGATAGGTGAGCAGTTCTTC; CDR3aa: CASTYVGGIGEQFF
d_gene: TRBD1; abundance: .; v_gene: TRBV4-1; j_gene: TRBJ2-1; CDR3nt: TGCGCCAGCAGCGGGGGGACAGGGGGAGGCTTCAATGAGCAGTTCTTC; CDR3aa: CASSGGTGGGFNEQFF
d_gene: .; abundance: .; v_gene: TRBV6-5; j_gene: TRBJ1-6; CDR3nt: TGTGCCAGCAGCCCCGGGCGCGGAGGTTCACCCCTCCACTTT; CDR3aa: CASSPGRGGSPLHF
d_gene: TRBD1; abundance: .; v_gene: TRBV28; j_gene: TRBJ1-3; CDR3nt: TGTGCCAGCAGCTCCCCAGGGGGCCCCTCTGGAAACACCATATATTTT; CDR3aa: CASSSPGGPSGNTIYF
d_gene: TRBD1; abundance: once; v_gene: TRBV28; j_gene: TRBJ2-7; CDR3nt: TGTGCCAGCAGTTTATGGGGGACAGGGGGCAGGTCCTACGAGCAGTACTTC; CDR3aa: CASSLWGTGGRSYEQYF
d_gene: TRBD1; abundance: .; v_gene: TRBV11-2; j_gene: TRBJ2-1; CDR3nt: TGTGCCAGCAGCTTAGGGTGGACAGGGTACTACAATGAGCAGTTCTTC; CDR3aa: CASSLGWTGYYNEQFF
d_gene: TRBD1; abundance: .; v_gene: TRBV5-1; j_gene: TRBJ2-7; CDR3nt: TGCGCCAGCAGCACCGGGACAGGCGGCCTCTACGAGCAGTACTTC; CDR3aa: CASSTGTGGLYEQYF
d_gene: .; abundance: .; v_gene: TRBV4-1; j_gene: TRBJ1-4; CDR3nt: TGCGCCAGCAGCCTAGTATCGGGGGAAAAACTGTTTTTT; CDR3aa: CASSLVSGEKLFF